This TCR beta chain is from a study of T cells expressing NK-cell markers. Notes on the study in general: The study left the HCMV specificity of expanded NKG2C+ T cell clones unresolved.

CDR1 and CDR2 (germline): SSHAT, FNYEAQ (reference sequence). The CDR3 loop spans 15 amino acids. TCRdb re-called the 5' RACE reads; every CDR3 protein appears as one record, without DNA. The sample includes roughly 160,000 distinct CDR3 sequences. About this clonotype: Antigen specificity is unknown.

J is TRBJ2-1 and V is TRBV7-7. The origin of this receptor is a woman between 18 and 70 years old in good health. The sample was blood T cells: a sorted CD56 or NKG2C T cell subset, CD4+ or CD8+ T cells, or bulk PBMC T cells (not recorded which). The CDR3 here is CASSPTLVSYNEQFF.